This note documents a single T cell receptor beta chain sequence. Its antigen is still unknown. The data were taken from a study of chemoradiotherapy in HPV16-positive cancers. At the level of the study: Two HPV16-positive patients' cells yielded candidate HPV-specific clones and common motifs. Study-level results: In HPV16-positive patients, HPV-responsive T-cell expansion tracked better recurrence-free survival.

Trimming took 4 bases from V and 5 from J, leaving 11 bases between them. Per germline, CDR1 MRHNA and CDR2 SNTAGT. The CDR3 is 13 amino acids. Sequencing was performed with immunoSEQ multiplex PCR; in TCRdb, only in-frame clones are kept and a portion is missing. This sample yields tens of thousands of clones, of which about two thirds are seen a single time; roughly 2.5% belongs to the top ten. The clonotype was recovered from a human donor with HPV-associated anogenital cancer. V and J are TRBV6-4 and TRBJ1-1, with unresolved D. Collection of the sample occurred from a patient who underwent chemoradiotherapy. The CDR3 reads CASSALGETEAFF. CDR3 in DNA: TGTGCCAGCAGTGCCCTTGGAGAAACTGAAGCTTTCTTT.